This T cell receptor (beta chain) is drawn from a study of CD4 and CD8 cells across lung adenocarcinoma regions. TCRdb re-called the PCR reads through MiXCR, storing one row per CDR3 protein. The sample lists 16,000 or so distinct CDR3 sequences; approximately 47% were seen once. Trimming took off 5 bases at V and 0 bases at J, with 9 bases between the two ends. In germline, CDR1 is MNHNS, CDR2 SASEGT. The CDR3 runs 14 residues. The chain joins TRBV6-1 to TRBJ2-3; the D is unclear. Input material: CD8+ T cells from the center of a lung tumor. This receptor was identified in a female donor with lung adenocarcinoma. The CD4 and CD8 labels of this study may be unreliable. The CDR3: CASSPDSSTDTQYF. CDR3 in DNA: TGTGCCAGCAGTCCAGACTCTAGCACAGATACGCAGTATTTT.